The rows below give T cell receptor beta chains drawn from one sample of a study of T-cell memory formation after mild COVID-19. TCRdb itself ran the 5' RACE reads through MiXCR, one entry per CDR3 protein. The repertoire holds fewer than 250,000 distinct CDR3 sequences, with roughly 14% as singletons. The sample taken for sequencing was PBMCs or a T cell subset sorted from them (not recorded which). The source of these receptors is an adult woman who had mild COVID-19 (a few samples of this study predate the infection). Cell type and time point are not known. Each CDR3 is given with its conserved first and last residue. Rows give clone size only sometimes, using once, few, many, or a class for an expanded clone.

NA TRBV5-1 CASSLVKGADTQYF
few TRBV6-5 CASSSPASGSYEQYF
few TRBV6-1 CASSARDRGPETQYF
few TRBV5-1 CASSLARPSNTEAFF
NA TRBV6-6 CASSRSGTGISGANVLTF
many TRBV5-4 CASSFGQDGYTF
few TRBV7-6 CASSLDPTQAYEQYF
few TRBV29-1 CSSLDRNYGYTF
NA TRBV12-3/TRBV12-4 CASSFENYGYTF
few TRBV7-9 CASSAPGTASSYEQYF
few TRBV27 CATNPLERNIQYF
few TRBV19 CASSTGQGGVLGNYGYTF
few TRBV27 CASSFRRGEQYF
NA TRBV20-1 CSASFPGLAVTDTQYF
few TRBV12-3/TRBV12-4 CASSFSPGGSPLHF
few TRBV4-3 CASSQTYRGGQPQHF
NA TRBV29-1 CSVDVTAGGVEQFF
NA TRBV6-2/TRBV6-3 CASSKGQGLEAFF
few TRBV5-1 CASSVTPNTEAFF
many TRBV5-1 CASSSQGTQDTQYF
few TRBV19 CASSMKRTGSPYEQYF
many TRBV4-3 CASSQDYLAGAAKNIQYF
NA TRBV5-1 CASSIGSFGTDTQYF
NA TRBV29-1 CSVGRGISYEQYF
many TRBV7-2 CASSTGTQTYQETQYF
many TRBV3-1 CASSHGLYNEQFF
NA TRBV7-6 CASSLGPRGRANYGYTF
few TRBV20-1 CSARAARGAGYTF
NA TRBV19 CASSHTGNEQFF
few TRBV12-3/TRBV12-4 CASSLQDSHTEAFF
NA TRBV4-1 CASTTTGVSGNTIYF
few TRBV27 CASSLSRFGQGNEQFF
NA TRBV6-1 CASSSQGNLYGYTF
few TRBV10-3 CAISESKLAGGTYNEQFF
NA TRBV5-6 CASSLEYSGGADTQYF
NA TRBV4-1 CASSPPWGPGSHEQFF
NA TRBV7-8 CASSLAGYRAIYQPQHF
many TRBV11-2 CASSSGPRVSTDTQYF
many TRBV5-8 CASSLKGRGETQYF
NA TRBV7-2 CASSLARDHEQYF
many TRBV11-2 CASSLGLNNEQFF
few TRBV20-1 CSARDARTKSDEQYF
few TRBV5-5 CASSFPNTYHSGNTIYF
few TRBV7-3 CASSPQRVPSRDTQYF
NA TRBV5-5 CASSLGSVQGVSEKLFF
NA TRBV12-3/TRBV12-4 CASSLAGTGSGEQYF
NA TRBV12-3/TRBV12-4 CASTHYTTGGDQPQHF